This record looks at one T cell receptor (beta chain) sequence and its context. Its antigen is not known. Regarding time point: persistent/refractory GD, antithyroid drugs over 5 years with positive TRAb. There was RNA extracted from PBMCs, and the TCR library was made from it. Diagnoses of Graves' disease were made by American Thyroid Association guidelines. This sample is drawn from a study of regulatory T cells in long-lasting Graves disease. The CDR3 is made up of 14 amino acids. Per the germline V gene, CDR1 is SGHRS and CDR2 is YFSETQ. The ends were cut back, 0 bases at V and 6 bases at J, with 13 bases in the middle. Researchers made TCR beta libraries by using iRepertoire HTBI primers and running Arm-PCR on CDR3 regions. Each CDR3 protein is one row after TCRdb ran MiXCR on the multiplex PCR reads. The table records more than 300,000 distinct CDR3 sequences, roughly a fifth of them present only once.

Study findings and constraints: When disease was persistent, TRBV28, TRBJ1-2 and TRBJ2-5 were the favored segments. Those with persistent Graves' had less TCR diversity than newly diagnosed patients.

This chain links TRBV5-1 with TRBJ2-7, with D perhaps matching TRBD2 (5 bases). The clonotype originates from a female donor with Graves disease. The sample consisted of peripheral blood mononuclear cells (PBMCs), taken when the disease was refractory, from a patient treated with antithyroid drugs. Here the CDR3 reads CASSLVGESVEQYF. Written as DNA, the CDR3 is TGCGCCAGCAGCTTGGTGGGAGAGTCGGTCGAGCAGTACTTC.